Listed here is a single T cell receptor beta chain. The V gene lost 3 bases and the J gene lost 9 bases, with 18 bases spanning the gap. Per germline, CDR1 MNHEY and CDR2 SMNVEV (reference sequence). This CDR3 contains 16 residues. This specimen belongs to a study of blood T cell repertoires in COVID-19. On the study more broadly: Nucleic acid was either cDNA or gDNA, and it came from T cells, B-cell-depleted T cells, or PBMCs.

Allocation to cohorts depended on clinical history reported by the participants. Generated by immunoSEQ multiplex PCR, the TCRdb table keeps only in-frame clones and is missing some. The table includes roughly 230,000 clones, approximately 81% detected once. This receptor was obtained from a woman aged 50 to 65 who had been exposed to COVID-19. Sequenced material: PBMCs or T cells enriched from blood (not recorded which). The rearrangement links TRBV27 to TRBJ1-6; weak D call: TRBD1 (6 bases). This chain's CDR3 is CASSLRSQGMGSPLHF. In DNA, the CDR3 is TGTGCCAGCAGTTTGAGGAGTCAGGGGATGGGTTCACCCCTCCACTTT.